One sample yielded the 8 T cell receptor beta chains listed below, sequenced in a study of T cells after yellow fever vaccination. A single record per CDR3 protein comes from TCRdb applying MiXCR to the 5' RACE reads. Of 200,000 to 300,000 distinct CDR3 sequences listed, 3.6% are singletons. Sequences were derived from PBMCs, sampled 15 days after the yellow fever booster vaccination. The receptors here all came from a man younger than 30 who received the YFV17D yellow fever vaccine.

This clonotype showed up many times. The V and J genes are TRBV7-2 and TRBJ2-2; TRBD2 matches at 7 bases. The germline CDR1 and CDR2 sequences are SGHTA and FQGNSA. The CDR3 runs 16 residues. The V gene end was trimmed by 2 bases and the J gene end by 6 bases; junction bases not matched to a gene: 9. The CDR3 region is CASSLLGGSPPGELFF. The CDR3 DNA reads as TGTGCCAGCAGCTTATTGGGGGGGTCCCCACCCGGGGAGCTGTTTTTT. Full variable domain (remainder filled in from reference TRBV7-2 and TRBJ2-2): GAGVSQSPSNKVTEKGKDVELRCDPISGHTALYWYRQSLGQGLEFLIYFQGNSAPDKSGLPSDRFSAERTGGSVSTLTIQRTQQEDSAVYLCASSLLGGSPPGELFFGEGSRLTVL.

At least ten counts were recorded for this clonotype. The chain employs TRBV20-1 and TRBJ2-7; 8 bases agree with TRBD2. Trimming at V came to 5 bases and at J to 7 bases, leaving 10 bases not matched to a gene. The CDR3 loop spans 13 amino acids. Germline CDR1 is DFQATT and CDR2 is SNEGSKA (reference sequence). Here the CDR3 DNA reads TGCAGTGCTCCCCAGGGCACTAGCGGAGAGCAGTACTTC. Translating gives CSAPQGTSGEQYF.

Many counts were recorded for this clonotype. The chain recombines TRBV20-1 with TRBJ2-1; D is possibly TRBD2 (5 bases). The CDR3 runs 13 residues. Trimming shortened V by 7 bases and J by 2 bases, and 12 bases separated the two germline ends. Germline lookup yields CDR1 DFQATT and CDR2 SNEGSKA (reference sequence). CDR3 sequence: CSGLAGTYNEQFF. The CDR3 nucleotides are TGCAGTGGCTTGGCGGGTACCTACAATGAGCAGTTCTTC.

This clonotype was seen ten or more times. V usage is TRBV7-2 and J usage is TRBJ1-2, with TRBD1 identical over 7 bases. This CDR3 has 16 residues. Germline CDR1 SGHTA, CDR2 FQGNSA. Trimming at V came to 1 base and at J to 7 bases, leaving 12 bases not matched to a gene. CDR3 protein: CASSLVVGGAVGGYTF. The CDR3 bases are TGTGCCAGCAGCTTAGTCGTAGGGGGCGCCGTCGGTGGCTACACCTTC.

The sample holds many counts of this clonotype. V gene TRBV5-5 combines with J gene TRBJ2-2; D perhaps matches TRBD1 (5 bases). There are 15 residues in the CDR3. Between the trimmed V and J ends, which lost 3 bases and 0 bases, there was a span of 9 bases. Germline V gene sequence: CDR1 SGHKS, CDR2 YYEKEE (reference sequence). CDR3 loop: CASSSRESNTGELFF. Here the CDR3 DNA reads TGTGCCAGCAGCTCCAGGGAATCGAACACCGGGGAGCTGTTTTTT. Looking up the rest from reference TRBV5-5 and TRBJ2-2 gives the full variable domain: DAGVTQSPTHLIKTRGQQVTLRCSPISGHKSVSWYQQVLGQGPQFIFQYYEKEERGRGNFPDRFSARQFPNYSSELNVNALLLGDSALYLCASSSRESNTGELFFGEGSRLTVL.

This clonotype was observed many times. The chain recombines TRBV28 with TRBJ2-1; perhaps D is TRBD1 or TRBD2 (5 bases each). This CDR3 is 16 amino acids long. The germline V and J ends were trimmed by 2 bases and 8 bases, with 19 bases remaining between them. Germline CDR1 and CDR2: MDHEN and SYDVKM. This CDR3 is CASSLSGVSGLDEQFF. CDR3 in DNA: TGTGCCAGCAGTTTAAGCGGTGTTTCGGGGCTCGATGAGCAGTTCTTC.

This clonotype has at least ten counts. V usage is TRBV20-1 and J usage is TRBJ2-4; TRBD2 matches 10 bases. V was pared by 1 base and J by 6 bases, with 3 bases of the junction left unmatched. The germline CDR1 and CDR2 sequences are DFQATT and SNEGSKA (reference sequence). This CDR3 has 14 amino acids. The CDR3 sequence: CSARVRTSGNIQYF. In DNA form, the CDR3 reads TGCAGTGCTAGAGTACGGACTAGCGGAAACATTCAGTACTTC.

This clonotype was recorded at least ten times. V usage is TRBV2 and J usage is TRBJ2-7, with 15 bases fitting TRBD2. The trim removed 4 bases at V and 0 bases at J, leaving 4 bases unmatched. CDR1 is SNHLY, CDR2 FYNNEI, per germline. This CDR3 spans 17 amino acids. In DNA, the CDR3 is TGTGCCAGCAGTGTGGGGACTAGCGGGGGGTCCTCCTACGAGCAGTACTTC. Its translation: CASSVGTSGGSSYEQYF.